This T cell receptor (beta chain) was sequenced during a study of blood T cell repertoires in COVID-19. Germline V gene lookup returns CDR1 KGHSH and CDR2 LQKENI. V was shortened by 1 base and J by 3 bases, with 6 bases between the two germline ends. The CDR3 runs 14 residues. This clone appeared a few times. The data were produced by immunoSEQ multiplex PCR, yet TCRdb's version contains in-frame clones alone and is incomplete. This sample has about 240,000 clones, with under 90% found just once. Sequenced sample: PBMCs or T cells enriched from blood (not recorded which). This receptor was obtained from a woman aged 40 to 50 who had been exposed to COVID-19. The chain combines TRBV18 with TRBJ2-2, with a tentative D call TRBD1 (6 bases). CDR3 region: CASSPRQDTGELFF. DNA of the CDR3: TGTGCCAGCTCACCACGACAGGACACCGGGGAGCTGTTTTTT.